Following are 9 T cell receptor beta chains from one sample sequenced in a study of blood T cells in healthy people across ages. Combining a sample-barcoded 5' primer with a J-beta primer mix, a second PCR ran for roughly 7 to 11 cycles. TCRdb passed the 5' RACE reads through MiXCR, listing each CDR3 protein once. The sample records about 1.1 million distinct CDR3 sequences, 35% to 40% being singletons. Sequenced material: blood. These TCRs come from a man younger than 35 in good health.

The chain has TRBV15 and TRBJ1-1; no firm D call. Germline assignment: CDR1 LNHNV and CDR2 YYDKDF (reference sequence). The CDR3 is 13 residues long. Trimming left V 5 bases short and J 4 bases short, with 11 bases between. This chain's CDR3 is CATSGRVATEAFF. The DNA for the CDR3 is TGTGCCACCAGCGGACGGGTTGCCACTGAAGCTTTCTTT. Drawing the rest from reference TRBV15 and TRBJ1-1, the complete variable domain is DAMVIQNPRYQVTQFGKPVTLSCSQTLNHNVMYWYQQKSSQAPKLLFHYYDKDFNNEADTPDNFQSRRPNTSFCFLDIRSPGLGDTAMYLCATSGRVATEAFFGQGTRLTVV.

This chain uses TRBV6-5 with TRBJ2-5; weak D call: TRBD2 (5 bases). CDR3 length equals 16 residues. CDR1 is MNHEY, CDR2 SVGAGI, per germline. The V end lost 5 bases, the J end lost 4 bases, and 20 bases lay between the germline ends. The CDR3 sequence: CASSNPGVAYGETQYF. CDR3 in DNA: TGTGCCAGCAGTAACCCCGGGGTTGCATATGGAGAGACCCAGTACTTC.

In DNA, the CDR3 is TGTGCCAGCAGACCAACCGGGGTCTACAATGAGCAGTTCTTC. This sequence encodes CASRPTGVYNEQFF. The chain recombines TRBV11-2 with TRBJ2-1, with D possibly matching TRBD2 (5 bases). This CDR3 is 14 amino acids long. V was trimmed by 6 bases and J by 3 bases, leaving 12 bases between them. CDR1 is SGHAT and CDR2 is FQNNGV in the germline V gene.

The chain is built from TRBV21-1 and TRBJ2-5; the table's D gene call, TRBD1, was not cross checked with the DNA. TRBV21-1 is termed a pseudogene. The CDR3 loop spans 20 amino acids. This chain's CDR3 is CASSPVGPFKPRESKETQYF. CDR3 DNA sequence: TGTGCCAGCAGTCCGGTGGGTCCGTTCAAACCCCGGGAGAGCAAGGAGACCCAGTACTTC.

The chain links TRBV5-1 to TRBJ1-4, with TRBD1 as a possible D gene (5 bases). The V gene's germline CDR1 is SGHRS and CDR2 YFSETQ. The CDR3 is made up of 14 amino acids. Trimming took 2 bases from V and 8 from J, leaving 13 bases between them. The CDR3 region is CASSLGAQGEKLFF. The DNA for the CDR3 is TGCGCCAGCAGCTTAGGGGCCCAGGGAGAAAAACTGTTTTTT.

The CDR3 DNA reads as TGCGCCAGCAGCCAAGAATGGGGGGCCTACAATGAGCAGTTCTTC. The encoded protein is CASSQEWGAYNEQFF. The chain carries TRBV4-1 and TRBJ2-1; a weak D match, TRBD2 (6 bases). The CDR3 is made up of 15 amino acids. The V end lost 0 bases, the J end lost 2 bases, and 8 bases lay between the germline ends. Looked up from germline, CDR1 is MGHRA and CDR2 is YSYEKL.

On this clonotype itself: The junction and the germline gene differ at one end; a read error may be behind it. This sequence joins TRBV6-2 or TRBV6-3 and TRBJ2-3; D may be TRBD2 (5 bases). Germline CDR1 MNHEY, CDR2 SVGEGT. There are 14 residues in the CDR3. CDR3 sequence reads: CASSLEAYTDMQYF. The CDR3 DNA is TGTGCCAGCAGTTTGGAGGCCTACACAGATATGCAGTATTTT.

This clonotype was recorded a few times. The chain links TRBV29-1 to TRBJ1-5, with TRBD1 as a possible D gene (6 bases). Germline values: CDR1 SQVTM, CDR2 ANQGSEA. Trimming removed 5 bases at V and 7 bases at J, with 18 bases between. The CDR3 spans 14 residues. The CDR3 protein is CSVTPGPRGQPQHF. CDR3 nucleotide sequence: TGCAGCGTTACTCCCGGACCCAGGGGACAGCCCCAGCATTTT.

This clonotype came up once. V is TRBV9 and J is TRBJ1-1; D ambiguous. This CDR3 contains 14 residues. The V end lost 3 bases, the J end lost 5 bases, and 14 bases lay between the germline ends. Germline CDR1 and CDR2: SGDLS and YYNGEE. The CDR3 nucleotides are TGTGCCAGCAGCGAGGTAGGGCGGGGAACTGAAGCTTTCTTT. Protein: CASSEVGRGTEAFF.